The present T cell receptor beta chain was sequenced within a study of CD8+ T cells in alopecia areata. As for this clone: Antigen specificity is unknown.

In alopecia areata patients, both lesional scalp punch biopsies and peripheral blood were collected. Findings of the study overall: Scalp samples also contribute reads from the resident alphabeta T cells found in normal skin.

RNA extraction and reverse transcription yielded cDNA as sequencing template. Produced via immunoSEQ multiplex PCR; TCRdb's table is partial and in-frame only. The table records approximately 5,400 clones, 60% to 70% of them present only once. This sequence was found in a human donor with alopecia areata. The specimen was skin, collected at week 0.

CDR3 loop: CSVQEGTDTQYF. CDR3 nucleotides: TGCAGCGTTCAGGAGGGAACGGATACGCAGTATTTT. V gene TRBV29-1 combines with J gene TRBJ2-3; D might be TRBD2 (6 bases). The V end was cut by 5 bases, the J end by 6 bases, with 12 bases between. CDR1 and CDR2 (germline): SQVTM, ANQGSEA. This CDR3 has 12 residues.